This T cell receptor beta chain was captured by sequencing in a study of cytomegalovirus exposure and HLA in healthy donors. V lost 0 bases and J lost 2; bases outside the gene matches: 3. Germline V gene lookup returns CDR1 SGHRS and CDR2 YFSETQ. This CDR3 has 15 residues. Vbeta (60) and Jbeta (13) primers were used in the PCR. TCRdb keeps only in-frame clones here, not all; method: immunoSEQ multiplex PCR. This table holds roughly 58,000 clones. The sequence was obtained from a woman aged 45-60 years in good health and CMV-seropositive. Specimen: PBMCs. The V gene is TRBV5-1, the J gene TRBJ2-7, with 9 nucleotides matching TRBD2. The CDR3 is CASSLGLAATYEQYF. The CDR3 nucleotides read TGCGCCAGCAGCTTGGGACTAGCGGCGACCTACGAGCAGTACTTC. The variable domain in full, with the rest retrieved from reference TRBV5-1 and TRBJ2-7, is KAGVTQTPRYLIKTRGQQVTLSCSPISGHRSVSWYQQTPGQGLQFLFEYFSETQRNKGNFPGRFSGRQFSNSRSEMNVSTLELGDSALYLCASSLGLAATYEQYFGPGTRLTVT.